This entry lists 19 T cell receptor beta chains sequenced from one sample in a study of identical twins. MiXCR, run by TCRdb on the 5' RACE reads, gives a single entry per CDR3 protein. Among approximately 210,000 distinct CDR3 sequences listed, around a sixth were seen once. Another study also made use of these data, one on T cells expressing NK-cell markers.

Sequencing was carried out using CD8+ T cells sorted from blood. The receptors come from a woman aged 18-35 years in good health.

The chain joins TRBV5-6 to TRBJ2-7; D assignment may be TRBD1 or TRBD2 (5 bases each). V was trimmed by 6 bases and J by 0 bases, leaving 10 bases between them. Per germline, CDR1 SGHDT and CDR2 YYEEEE. CDR3 size: 13 residues. CDR3 amino acids: CASTAGSSYEQYF. For the CDR3, the DNA is TGTGCCAGCACCGCAGGGAGCTCCTACGAGCAGTACTTC.

The chain joins TRBV7-9 to TRBJ2-1; D is possibly TRBD1 or TRBD2 (5 bases each). Germline V lookup: CDR1 SEHNR, CDR2 FQNEAQ (reference sequence). Deletions cut 5 bases from V and 10 bases from J, with 15 bases between. The CDR3 length is 13 residues. CDR3 coding DNA: TGTGCCAGCAGCGGGGACCTCCGACAGGAGCAGTTCTTC. Its protein product is CASSGDLRQEQFF.

This sequence joins TRBV6-5 and TRBJ2-1, with a weak D call TRBD2 (6 bases). Per the germline V gene, CDR1 is MNHEY and CDR2 is SVGAGI. V shed 6 bases and J shed 15 bases, with 18 bases lying between them. CDR3 size: 12 residues. CDR3: CASSPISGPRFF. The CDR3 coding sequence is TGTGCCAGCAGCCCCATCAGCGGGCCACGGTTCTTC.

The chain carries TRBV2 and TRBJ2-1, with 8 nucleotides matching TRBD2. The CDR3 is made up of 16 amino acids. V was pared by 4 bases and J by 9 bases, with 14 bases of the junction left unmatched. Germline CDR1 and CDR2: SNHLY and FYNNEI. The CDR3 loop reads CASSAITSGTDVEQFF. The CDR3 nucleotides read TGTGCCAGCAGTGCGATAACTAGCGGAACCGACGTTGAGCAGTTCTTC.

This clonotype occurred a few times. V and J are TRBV20-1 and TRBJ2-3; maybe TRBD1 (5 bases). Per the germline V gene, CDR1 is DFQATT and CDR2 is SNEGSKA (reference sequence). Deletions cut 7 bases from V and 0 bases from J, with 11 bases between. CDR3 length: 13 residues. CDR3 coding DNA: TGCAGTGTAACAGGCGGCAGCACAGATACGCAGTATTTT. Translation: CSVTGGSTDTQYF.

This chain joins TRBV27 and TRBJ2-1; D uncertain. Germline CDR1 is MNHEY and CDR2 is SMNVEV (reference sequence). Trimming cost V 3 bases and J 4 bases, with 7 bases left between them. The CDR3 is 13 residues long. The CDR3 DNA follows: TGTGCCAGCAGTTTCTCCACGTACAATGAGCAGTTCTTC. Its translation: CASSFSTYNEQFF.

CDR3 sequence reads: CASSLAADTDTQYF. The CDR3, as DNA: TGTGCCAGCAGCTTGGCAGCGGACACAGATACGCAGTATTTT. The chain uses TRBV5-6 and TRBJ2-3; TRBD2 is a possible D gene (5 bases). Trimming stripped 0 bases from V and 2 bases from J, with 7 bases between. The CDR3 runs 14 residues. Germline V gene lookup returns CDR1 SGHDT and CDR2 YYEEEE.

This clonotype was detected many times. The chain has TRBV10-2 and TRBJ2-4; D is undetermined. The V and J ends lost 6 bases and 2 bases respectively, with 17 bases between them. This CDR3 region has 16 residues. In germline, CDR1 is WSHSY, CDR2 SAAADI. The CDR3 reads CASRGIQLGPKNIQYF. The DNA of the CDR3 is TGCGCCAGCAGGGGGATCCAACTGGGTCCCAAAAACATTCAGTACTTC.

This chain joins TRBV20-1 and TRBJ2-7, with TRBD1 identical over 10 bases. V lost 0 bases to trimming and J lost 2 bases; unmatched junction nucleotides: 1. Germline values: CDR1 DFQATT, CDR2 SNEGSKA (reference sequence). The CDR3 has 14 amino acids. The chain's CDR3 is CSAREGTGAYEQYF. The CDR3, as DNA: TGCAGTGCTAGAGAAGGGACAGGGGCCTACGAGCAGTACTTC.

The chain links TRBV11-2 to TRBJ2-1; 12 bases fit TRBD2. The germline V gene encodes CDR1 SGHAT and CDR2 FQNNGV. V lost 1 base and J lost 7; bases outside the gene matches: 5. This CDR3 contains 16 residues. This CDR3 is CASSLVASGRANEQFF. For the CDR3, the DNA is TGTGCCAGCAGCTTAGTGGCTAGCGGGAGGGCAAATGAGCAGTTCTTC.

This clonotype was picked up many times. The chain uses TRBV12-3 or TRBV12-4 and TRBJ2-1; 9 nucleotides align to TRBD2. This CDR3 contains 13 residues. The V and J ends lost 5 bases and 8 bases, in that order; junction bases with no gene match: 4. The CDR3 sequence: CASSPGLAYEQFF. The CDR3 region has the DNA TGTGCCAGCAGTCCGGGACTAGCATATGAGCAGTTCTTC.

V usage is TRBV5-5 and J usage is TRBJ1-4; a weak D match, TRBD1 (5 bases). The CDR3 has 17 residues. V lost 5 bases and J lost 7, with 24 bases in between. Germline V gives CDR1 SGHKS, CDR2 YYEKEE (reference sequence). CDR3 region: CASRAGDGLAPGEKLFF. The DNA for the CDR3 is TGTGCCAGCAGAGCGGGGGACGGCCTCGCTCCGGGTGAAAAACTGTTTTTT.

V is TRBV20-1 and J is TRBJ2-3; tentatively, D is TRBD1 (5 bases). CDR1 and CDR2 from the germline V gene are DFQATT and SNEGSKA (reference sequence). V was clipped by 0 bases and J by 1 base, with 11 bases between them. The CDR3 is 15 residues long. This CDR3 is CSARDLDSGTDTQYF. DNA of the CDR3: TGCAGTGCTAGAGATCTCGACAGCGGCACAGATACGCAGTATTTT.

At least ten counts were recorded for this clonotype. The rearrangement joins TRBV29-1 to TRBJ2-3; 8 bases line up with TRBD1. The CDR3 extends over 22 amino acids. The ends lost 1 base at V and 0 bases at J; junction bases unmatched: 24. The germline V gene encodes CDR1 SQVTM and CDR2 ANQGSEA. DNA for the CDR3: TGCAGCGTTGAAGGATGGCAGGGGGCGACGCAAAAGGTCCTCAGTAGCACAGATACGCAGTATTTT. Its protein product is CSVEGWQGATQKVLSSTDTQYF.

This clonotype has more than one count but fewer than ten. The chain joins TRBV20-1 to TRBJ2-7, with D perhaps matching TRBD1 (6 bases). The CDR3 runs to 15 residues. V lost 6 bases and J 0 bases, leaving 18 bases between the germline ends. From germline, CDR1 is DFQATT and CDR2 SNEGSKA (reference sequence). CDR3 sequence (DNA): TGCAGTGCGGACGATAGGACAGAGAGCTCCTACGAGCAGTACTTC. Its protein product is CSADDRTESSYEQYF.

V usage is TRBV12-3 or TRBV12-4 and J usage is TRBJ2-2; D perhaps matches TRBD1 (5 bases). V was trimmed by 6 bases and J by 4 bases, leaving 9 bases between them. The CDR3 totals 13 residues. This CDR3 reads CASRGPGTGELFF. CDR3 coding DNA: TGTGCCAGCAGGGGGCCGGGCACCGGGGAGCTGTTTTTT.

The V call is TRBV7-3, the J call TRBJ2-1, with a weak D call TRBD1 (5 bases). The germline V gene has CDR1 SGHTA and CDR2 FQGTGA. Trimming left V 5 bases short and J 9 bases short, with 17 bases between. The CDR3 sequence is 14 residues long. The DNA for the CDR3 is TGTGCCAGCAGCCCTATACCGACAGCGCCTGAGCAGTTCTTC. This translates into CASSPIPTAPEQFF.

The genes are TRBV15 and TRBJ2-5, with D possibly TRBD2 on 5 matching bases. The V end was cut by 1 base, the J end by 4 bases, with 13 bases between. CDR3 length: 15 residues. Germline values: CDR1 LNHNV, CDR2 YYDKDF (reference sequence). The CDR3 here is CATSRVGPGLETQYF. CDR3 nucleotide sequence: TGTGCCACCAGCAGAGTTGGACCGGGGTTAGAGACCCAGTACTTC. The entire variable domain, with the rest obtained from reference TRBV15 and TRBJ2-5, is as follows: DAMVIQNPRYQVTQFGKPVTLSCSQTLNHNVMYWYQQKSSQAPKLLFHYYDKDFNNEADTPDNFQSRRPNTSFCFLDIRSPGLGDTAMYLCATSRVGPGLETQYFGPGTRLLVL.

The chain couples TRBV7-8 to TRBJ2-2; D is undetermined. The CDR3 length is 15 residues. Per germline, CDR1 SGHVS and CDR2 FQNEAQ. V lost 1 base, J lost 3 bases, and 9 bases lay in between. The CDR3 sequence is CASSLGTYYTGELFF. CDR3 DNA sequence: TGTGCCAGCAGCTTAGGGACCTACTACACCGGGGAGCTGTTTTTT.